The clone carrying this TCR beta chain was seen only once. The PCR was carried out with 60 Vbeta primers and 13 Jbeta primers. Assay: immunoSEQ multiplex PCR; the TCRdb copy retains only in-frame clones and omits some. The sample holds about 200,000 clones; 82% are singletons and the top ten take 2.5% to 3%. This sample stems from a study of cytomegalovirus exposure and HLA in healthy donors. The CDR3 runs 14 residues. The junction had 4 bases not matched to a gene; V was cut back by 5 bases and J by 2 bases. The V gene's germline CDR1 is MNHNS and CDR2 SASEGT. Sequencing input: PBMCs. This chain joins TRBV6-1 and TRBJ2-7; TRBD1 matches at 9 bases. The sequence derives from a woman between 35 and 50 years old in good health and CMV-seronegative. The CDR3 DNA reads as TGTGCCAGCAGTTCCGGGACAGGGACCTACGAGCAGTACTTC. Translation gives CASSSGTGTYEQYF.